Shown below are 8 T cell receptor beta chains from a single sample sequenced in a study of T-cell reconstitution after alpha-beta-depleted transplantation in children. Unique molecular identifiers were used to barcode this TCRbeta library. TCRdb passed the PCR reads through MiXCR, listing each CDR3 protein once. The sample records approximately 1,000,000 distinct CDR3 sequences, less than 30% being singletons. The starting material was PBMCs, mostly from graft donor cells, obtained 360 days after TCRalphabeta/CD19-depleted stem cell transplant. The receptors originated from a boy in the first two years of life who had a stem cell transplant for SCID, so the T cells may come from the graft donor.

The chain is built from TRBV30 and TRBJ2-5; a weak D match, TRBD1 (6 bases). Germline lookup yields CDR1 GTSNPN and CDR2 SVGIG (reference sequence). The CDR3 contains 14 residues. V dropped 1 base and J dropped 2 bases, with 11 bases sitting between them. The CDR3, as DNA: TGTGCCTGGAGTGAACAGGGCACACAAGAGACCCAGTACTTC. Amino acid sequence: CAWSEQGTQETQYF.

The V call is TRBV28, the J call TRBJ2-1; TRBD2 might be the D (5 bases). Germline V lookup: CDR1 MDHEN, CDR2 SYDVKM. Trimming took off 10 bases at V and 3 bases at J, with 13 bases between the two ends. The CDR3 length is 13 residues. The DNA for the CDR3 is TGTGCCACTGCGGGTTTTCGCTACAATGAGCAGTTCTTC. Translated: CATAGFRYNEQFF.

This rearrangement joins TRBV12-3 or TRBV12-4 to TRBJ2-3, with D perhaps matching TRBD1 or TRBD2 (5 bases each). V lost 3 bases to trimming and J lost 2 bases, with 9 bases between them. The CDR3 is made up of 14 amino acids. The CDR3 sequence is CASSFRGFTDTQYF. The CDR3 coding sequence is TGTGCCAGCAGTTTCCGGGGCTTCACAGATACGCAGTATTTT.

This clonotype was recorded a few times. The genes are TRBV29-1 and TRBJ2-3; D unresolved. The CDR3 is made up of 12 amino acids. Germline lookup yields CDR1 SQVTM and CDR2 ANQGSEA. V lost 0 bases and J 5 bases, leaving 6 bases between the germline ends. The CDR3 here is CSVEEVGDTQYF. In nucleotides, the CDR3 is TGCAGCGTTGAAGAGGTCGGAGATACGCAGTATTTT.

The V call is TRBV12-3 or TRBV12-4, the J call TRBJ2-1; 11 nucleotides agree with TRBD2. V shed 1 base, J shed 5 bases, and the junction held 7 bases outside the gene matches. CDR3 length: 17 amino acids. CDR3: CASSLVLLAGGHNEQFF. In DNA, the CDR3 is TGTGCCAGCAGTTTAGTGTTGCTAGCGGGGGGTCACAATGAGCAGTTCTTC.

The J gene is TRBJ1-1, the V gene TRBV12-3 or TRBV12-4, with D uncertain. V gave up 1 base and J gave up 5 bases, with 8 bases separating them. The CDR3 is 13 amino acids. The CDR3 bases are TGTGCCAGCAGTTTAGGCCGGATGACTGAAGCTTTCTTT. It is translated as CASSLGRMTEAFF.

For this clonotype: A junction boundary mismatches the germline segment, possibly from a read error. This chain connects TRBV20-1 to TRBJ2-1; 11 bases are shared with TRBD2. Germline CDR1 reads DFQATT; CDR2 reads SNEGSKA (reference sequence). CDR3 length: 16 amino acids. The chain's CDR3 is CCASGASGGIYNEQFF. The CDR3 nucleotides are TGCTGTGCTAGTGGGGCTAGCGGGGGGATTTACAATGAGCAGTTCTTC.

The chain couples TRBV12-3 or TRBV12-4 to TRBJ1-1; D is ambiguous. Trimming left V 2 bases short and J 0 bases short, with 10 bases between. This CDR3 is 15 amino acids long. The CDR3 protein is CASSLSRHMNTEAFF. The CDR3 region has the DNA TGTGCCAGCAGTTTAAGCCGACATATGAACACTGAAGCTTTCTTT.